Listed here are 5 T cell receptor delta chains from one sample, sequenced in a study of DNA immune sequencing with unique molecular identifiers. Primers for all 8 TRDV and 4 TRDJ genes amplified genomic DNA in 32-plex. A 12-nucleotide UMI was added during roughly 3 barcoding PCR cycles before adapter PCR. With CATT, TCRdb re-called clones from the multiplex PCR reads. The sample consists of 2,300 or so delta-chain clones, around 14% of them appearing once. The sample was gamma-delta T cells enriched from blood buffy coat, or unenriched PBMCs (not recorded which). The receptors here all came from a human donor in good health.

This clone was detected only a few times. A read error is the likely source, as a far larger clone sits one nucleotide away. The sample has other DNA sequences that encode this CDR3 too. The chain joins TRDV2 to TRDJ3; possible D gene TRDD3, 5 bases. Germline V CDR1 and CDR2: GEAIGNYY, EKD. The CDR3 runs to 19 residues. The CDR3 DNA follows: TGTGCCTGTGACCAAATCAAGGAGGAGCCCTCCTGGGACACACGACAGATGTTTTTC. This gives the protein CACDQIKEEPSWDTRQMFF.

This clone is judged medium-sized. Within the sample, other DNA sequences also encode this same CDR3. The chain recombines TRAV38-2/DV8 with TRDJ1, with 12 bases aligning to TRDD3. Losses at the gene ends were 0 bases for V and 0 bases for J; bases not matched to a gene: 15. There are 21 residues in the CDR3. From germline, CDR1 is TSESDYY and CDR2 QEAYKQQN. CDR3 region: CAYRSAFLSYWGIQDTDKLIF. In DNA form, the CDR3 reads TGTGCTTATAGGAGCGCGTTCCTAAGTTACTGGGGGATACAAGACACCGATAAACTCATCTTT.

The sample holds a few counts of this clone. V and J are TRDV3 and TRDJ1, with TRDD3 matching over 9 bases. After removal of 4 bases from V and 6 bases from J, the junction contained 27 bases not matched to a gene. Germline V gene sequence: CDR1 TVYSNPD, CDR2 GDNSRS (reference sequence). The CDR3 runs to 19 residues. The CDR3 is CASLNLLEGGYMPWHKLIF. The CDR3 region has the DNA TGTGCCTCCCTAAACCTGCTCGAGGGGGGATACATGCCTTGGCATAAACTCATCTTT.

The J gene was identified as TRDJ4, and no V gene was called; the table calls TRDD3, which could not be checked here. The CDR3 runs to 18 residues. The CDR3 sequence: CALGEFEFGGYRARPLIF. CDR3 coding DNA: TGTGCTCTTGGGGAGTTCGAATTTGGGGGATACCGGGCCAGACCCCTGATCTTT.

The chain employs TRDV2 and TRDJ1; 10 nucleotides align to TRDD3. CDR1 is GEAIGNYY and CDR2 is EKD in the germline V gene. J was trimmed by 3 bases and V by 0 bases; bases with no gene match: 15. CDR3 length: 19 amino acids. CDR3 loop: CACDTVGGYEGFDADKLIF. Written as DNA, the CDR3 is TGTGCCTGTGACACCGTAGGGGGATACGAGGGATTTGATGCCGATAAACTCATCTTT.